This is a list of T cell receptor beta chains from one sample in a study of T cell responses to AZD1222 COVID-19 vaccine. Repertoires were generated with immunoSEQ multiplex PCR, while TCRdb's copy carries only in-frame clones and drops some. The sample contains 25,000 to 35,000 clones, 93% of which appear only once. Source: peripheral blood, taken on day 0 of AZD1222 vaccination. The receptors stem from an adult in good health. CDR3s include the opening cysteine and the closing phenylalanine or tryptophan. The D gene is left open where the match is weak. Not every row has a clone size; where given, it reads once, few, many or a size class.

v_gene	j_gene	d_gene	abundance	CDR3aa	CDR3nt
TRBV25-1	TRBJ1-5	-	medium-sized	CARPINQPQHF	TGTGCTCGGCCCATCAATCAGCCCCAGCATTTT
TRBV28	TRBJ1-1	-	-	CASNTPGRNTEAFF	TGTGCCAGCAATACCCCCGGCAGGAACACTGAAGCTTTCTTT
TRBV4-1	TRBJ2-1	TRBD2	once	CASSQDSGLAYNEQFF	TGCGCCAGCAGCCAGGACTCGGGACTAGCCTACAATGAGCAGTTCTTC
TRBV6-6	TRBJ2-5	TRBD2	-	CASRASGEETQYF	TGTGCCAGCAGGGCTAGCGGAGAAGAGACCCAGTACTTC
TRBV27	TRBJ1-6	TRBD1	-	CASRDRVGSPLHF	TGTGCCAGCAGGGACAGGGTTGGTTCACCCCTCCACTTT
TRBV27	TRBJ1-5	-	-	CASSPSYSNQPQHF	TGTGCCAGCAGTCCTTCTTATAGCAATCAGCCCCAGCATTTT
TRBV27	TRBJ2-1	TRBD2	-	CASSSGSSGHNEQFF	TGTGCCAGCAGTTCAGGGTCTAGCGGTCACAATGAGCAGTTCTTC
TRBV19	TRBJ2-2	-	-	CASSIGPGEVTGELFF	TGTGCCAGTAGTATAGGGCCAGGGGAGGTCACCGGGGAGCTGTTTTTT
TRBV6-5	TRBJ2-2	-	-	CASSYSGNTGELFF	TGTGCCAGCAGTTACAGCGGCAACACCGGGGAGCTGTTTTTT
TRBV6-5	TRBJ1-5	-	few	CASSTRVGQPQHF	TGTGCCAGCTCAACGCGGGTCGGTCAGCCCCAGCATTTT
TRBV28	TRBJ1-1	-	-	CASSLFGAGALNTEAFF	TGTGCCAGCAGTTTATTTGGGGCAGGGGCCTTGAACACTGAAGCTTTCTTT
TRBV19	TRBJ2-7	-	-	CASGRGDEQYF	TGTGCCAGTGGCAGGGGCGACGAGCAGTACTTC
TRBV6-1	TRBJ2-1	-	-	CASSEILNEQFF	TGTGCCAGCAGTGAAATTCTGAATGAGCAGTTCTTC
TRBV5-6	TRBJ1-1	-	-	CASSLGAFMNTEAFF	TGTGCCAGCAGCTTGGGGGCGTTCATGAACACTGAAGCTTTCTTT
TRBV2	TRBJ1-1	-	-	CASSGLRAEAFF	TGTGCCAGCAGTGGCCTGAGGGCTGAAGCTTTCTTT
TRBV12-3/TRBV12-4	TRBJ2-7	-	-	CASTIQGYEQYF	TGTGCCAGCACCATACAGGGCTACGAGCAGTACTTC
TRBV5-4	TRBJ1-2	TRBD1	-	CASSSPGTALYGYTF	TGTGCCAGCAGCTCACCCGGGACAGCTCTATATGGCTACACCTTC
TRBV4-1	TRBJ2-3	TRBD2	-	CASSQDRGGGAIVDTQYF	TGCGCCAGCAGCCAAGATCGGGGCGGGGGGGCAATTGTGGATACGCAGTATTTT
TRBV9	TRBJ2-1	-	-	CASSVGQTYNEQFF	TGTGCCAGCAGCGTAGGGCAAACCTACAATGAGCAGTTCTTC
TRBV27	TRBJ1-6	-	-	CASSPGGNYYNSPLHF	TGTGCCAGCAGCCCCGGGGGAAACTACTATAATTCACCCCTCCACTTT
TRBV14	TRBJ1-2	TRBD1	-	CASSRGQGYGYTF	TGTGCCAGCAGCCGGGGACAGGGGTATGGCTACACCTTC
TRBV7-6	TRBJ1-1	-	-	CASSLAAINTEAFF	TGTGCCAGCAGCTTAGCTGCGATTAACACTGAAGCTTTCTTT
TRBV19	TRBJ1-2	-	-	CASSMARADRGYTF	TGTGCCAGTAGTATGGCCAGGGCGGATCGTGGCTACACCTTC
TRBV7-2	TRBJ2-7	-	-	CASSLAGVRVEQYF	TGTGCCAGCAGCTTAGCGGGAGTCCGAGTCGAGCAGTACTTC
TRBV30	TRBJ1-2	TRBD1	-	CAWSSRLYRDRGVPNYGYTF	TGTGCCTGGAGTTCGAGATTATATAGGGACAGGGGAGTTCCTAACTATGGCTACACCTTC
TRBV2	TRBJ1-1	TRBD1	-	CASSPKTGGLAFF	TGTGCCAGCAGCCCCAAGACAGGGGGTTTAGCTTTCTTT
TRBV23-1	TRBJ2-2	TRBD1	-	CASSQGDSFSTGELFF	TGCGCCAGCAGTCAAGGGGACAGCTTCTCCACCGGGGAGCTGTTTTTT